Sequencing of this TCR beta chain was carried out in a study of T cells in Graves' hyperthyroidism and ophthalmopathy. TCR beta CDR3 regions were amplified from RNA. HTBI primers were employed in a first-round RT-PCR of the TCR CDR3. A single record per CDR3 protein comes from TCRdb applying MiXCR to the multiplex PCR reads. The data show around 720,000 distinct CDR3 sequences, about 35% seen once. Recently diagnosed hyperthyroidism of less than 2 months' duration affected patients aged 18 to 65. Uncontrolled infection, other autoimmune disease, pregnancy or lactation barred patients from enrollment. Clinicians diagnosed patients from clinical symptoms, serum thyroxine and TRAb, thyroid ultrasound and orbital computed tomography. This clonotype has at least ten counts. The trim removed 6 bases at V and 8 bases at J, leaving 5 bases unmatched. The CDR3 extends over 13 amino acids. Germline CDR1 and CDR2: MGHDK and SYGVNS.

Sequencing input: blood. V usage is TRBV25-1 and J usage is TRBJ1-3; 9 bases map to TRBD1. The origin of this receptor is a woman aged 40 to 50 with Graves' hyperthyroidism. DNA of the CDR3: TGTGCCAGCAGAAAACAGGGGGCGGACACCATATATTTT. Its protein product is CASRKQGADTIYF.